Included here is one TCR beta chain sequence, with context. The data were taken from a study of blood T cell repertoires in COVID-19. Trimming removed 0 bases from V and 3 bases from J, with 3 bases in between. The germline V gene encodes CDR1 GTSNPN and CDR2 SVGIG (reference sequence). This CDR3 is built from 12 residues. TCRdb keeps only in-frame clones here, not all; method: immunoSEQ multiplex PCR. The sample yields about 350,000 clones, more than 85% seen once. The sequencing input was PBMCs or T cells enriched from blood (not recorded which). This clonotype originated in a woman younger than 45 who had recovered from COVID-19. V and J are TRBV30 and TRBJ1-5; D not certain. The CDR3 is CAWSVLNQPQHF. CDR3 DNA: TGTGCCTGGAGTGTACTCAATCAGCCCCAGCATTTT.